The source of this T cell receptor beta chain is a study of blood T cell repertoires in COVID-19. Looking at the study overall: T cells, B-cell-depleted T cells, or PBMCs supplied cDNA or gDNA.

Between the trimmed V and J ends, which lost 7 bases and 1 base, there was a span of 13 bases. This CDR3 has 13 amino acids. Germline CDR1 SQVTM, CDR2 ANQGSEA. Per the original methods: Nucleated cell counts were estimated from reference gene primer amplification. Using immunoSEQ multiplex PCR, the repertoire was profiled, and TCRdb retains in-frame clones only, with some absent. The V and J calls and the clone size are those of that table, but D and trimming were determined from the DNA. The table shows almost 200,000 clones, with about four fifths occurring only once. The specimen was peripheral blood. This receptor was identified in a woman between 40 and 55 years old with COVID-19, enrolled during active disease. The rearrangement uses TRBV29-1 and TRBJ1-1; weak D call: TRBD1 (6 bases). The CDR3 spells CSGKTGWNTEAFF. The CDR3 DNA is TGCAGCGGTAAGACAGGTTGGAACACTGAAGCTTTCTTT.